This entry lists 19 T cell receptor beta chains sequenced from one sample in a study of shared clonotypes between healthy human individuals. TCRdb keeps only in-frame clones here, not all; method: immunoSEQ multiplex PCR. The data contain fewer than 600,000 clones, 75% to 80% of them singletons. Sequencing was performed on PBMCs. The receptor source for this set is a woman aged 40 to 50 in good health. Some clones in this sample may be carry-over from other donors' samples.

This chain joins TRBV19 and TRBJ2-7; 11 bases are a match to TRBD2. Germline V CDR1 and CDR2: LNHDA, SQIVND (reference sequence). With V trimmed by 6 bases and J by 6 bases, 7 bases remained unmatched. This CDR3 spans 14 amino acids. The CDR3 is CASRLGLAVGEQYF. The DNA of the CDR3 is TGTGCCAGTAGGCTGGGACTAGCGGTCGGCGAGCAGTACTTC.

Note on this clone: A far larger clone is one nucleotide away, so this likely arose from a read error. V usage is TRBV27 and J usage is TRBJ1-1; D unclear. Germline CDR1 and CDR2: MNHEY and SMNVEV (reference sequence). The CDR3 length is 14 residues. CDR3 loop: CAGSLLGLNTEAFF. CDR3 DNA: TGTGCCGGCAGTTTACTGGGGTTGAACACTGAAGCTTTCTTT.

The chain recombines TRBV5-4 with TRBJ1-2; 8 bases fit TRBD1. Germline CDR1 is SGHNT and CDR2 is YYREEE (reference sequence). After removal of 2 bases from V and 4 bases from J, the junction contained 4 bases not matched to a gene. The CDR3 contains 14 residues. CDR3 protein: CASSFRGLRYGYTF. CDR3 coding DNA: TGTGCCAGCAGCTTCAGGGGGCTGCGCTATGGCTACACCTTC.

Only one count was recorded for this clone. The CDR3 DNA sequence: TGTGCCAGCAATTCGGGGGTCGGGGAAGCTAACTATGGCTACACCTTC. It codes for CASNSGVGEANYGYTF. This rearrangement joins TRBV25-1 to TRBJ1-2; D possibly corresponds to TRBD1 (5 bases). The germline gives CDR1 MGHDK, CDR2 SYGVNS. The CDR3 runs to 16 residues. Trimming left V 7 bases short and J 0 bases short, with 18 bases between.

The genes are TRBV4-3 and TRBJ2-1; D remains unclear. The V gene lost 0 bases and the J gene lost 7 bases, with 13 bases spanning the gap. The CDR3 extends over 15 amino acids. The germline CDR1 and CDR2 sequences are LGHNA and YSLEER. CDR3 residues: CASSQEGHARNEQFF. For the CDR3, the DNA is TGCGCCAGCAGCCAAGAAGGGCACGCACGTAATGAGCAGTTCTTC.

The V call is TRBV2, the J call TRBJ2-5; D is ambiguous. This CDR3 spans 12 amino acids. Germline V CDR1 and CDR2: SNHLY, FYNNEI. V lost 7 bases and J 3 bases, leaving 9 bases between the germline ends. The CDR3 loop reads CASMGYKETQYF. Written as DNA, the CDR3 is TGTGCCAGCATGGGGTATAAAGAGACCCAGTACTTC.

The chain recombines TRBV15 with TRBJ2-5, with 7 bases fitting TRBD2. CDR3 length: 17 residues. Germline V CDR1 and CDR2: LNHNV, YYDKDF (reference sequence). V lost 0 bases to trimming and J lost 0 bases; unmatched junction nucleotides: 7. Here the CDR3 reads CATSRDYRGVNQETQYF. The DNA for the CDR3 is TGTGCCACCAGCAGAGATTACCGGGGGGTAAACCAAGAGACCCAGTACTTC.

The chain combines TRBV4-2 with TRBJ2-7, with 11 bases matching TRBD2. Germline CDR1 reads LGHNA; CDR2 reads YNFKEQ. This CDR3 has 14 residues. The J segment lost 2 bases and the V segment lost 5 bases, leaving 2 bases of the junction unmatched. CDR3 nucleotide sequence: TGTGCCAGCAGCTTGGGACTAGCGGCCTACGAGCAGTACTTC. Its protein product is CASSLGLAAYEQYF.

The V call is TRBV4-2, the J call TRBJ2-1, with 10 bases identical to TRBD2. The CDR3 contains 15 residues. The trim removed 4 bases at V and 5 bases at J, leaving 5 bases unmatched. Germline V gene data show CDR1 as LGHNA and CDR2 as YNFKEQ. The CDR3 region is CASSRLAGDDNEQFF. CDR3 in DNA: TGTGCCAGCAGCCGTCTAGCGGGAGATGACAATGAGCAGTTCTTC.

Note on this clone: Other DNA sequences within the sample encode an identical CDR3. The chain is built from TRBV7-9 and TRBJ1-1, with D unclear. V lost 5 bases, J lost 2 bases, and 9 bases lay in between. CDR1 and CDR2 (germline): SEHNR, FQNEAQ (reference sequence). The CDR3 runs 13 residues. Written as DNA, the CDR3 is TGTGCCAGCAGCCGACAAGAAAACACTGAAGCTTTCTTT. It encodes CASSRQENTEAFF.

Remarks on this clone: A far larger clone differs by one base, so this is likely a read error. The conserved phenylalanine or tryptophan normally closing the CDR3 is absent here, so this likely arose from a read error. CDR3 in DNA: TGTGCCAGCAGCTCGGAGGGAGGGACTGAAGCTTTCTCT. Protein: CASSSEGGTEAFS. The chain uses TRBV7-9 and TRBJ1-1; D is undetermined. The CDR3 totals 13 residues. The V end lost 4 bases, the J end lost 5 bases, and 11 bases lay between the germline ends. Per germline, CDR1 SEHNR and CDR2 FQNEAQ (reference sequence).

The chain joins TRBV28 to TRBJ2-7; D possibly corresponds to TRBD2 (5 bases). Germline assignment: CDR1 MDHEN and CDR2 SYDVKM. The V gene lost 3 bases and the J gene lost 0 bases, with 15 bases spanning the gap. The CDR3 contains 16 residues. The CDR3 reads CASSFTLDRDSYEQYF. CDR3 nucleotide sequence: TGTGCCAGCAGTTTCACACTCGACCGGGACTCCTACGAGCAGTACTTC.

The V call is TRBV7-9, the J call TRBJ2-7, with unresolved D. CDR1 and CDR2 from the germline V gene are SEHNR and FQNEAQ (reference sequence). The CDR3 has 15 amino acids. V dropped 1 base and J dropped 2 bases, with 12 bases sitting between them. DNA of the CDR3: TGTGCCAGCAGCTTAGGCAGTGACCCCGCCTACGAGCAGTACTTC. It translates to CASSLGSDPAYEQYF.

J is TRBJ2-3 and V is TRBV6-4; possible D gene TRBD2, 5 bases. Germline CDR1 reads MRHNA; CDR2 reads SNTAGT. The CDR3 has 16 residues. The V gene lost 3 bases and the J gene lost 3 bases, with 16 bases spanning the gap. CDR3 sequence reads: CASSESSLGGTDTQYF. CDR3 nucleotides: TGTGCCAGCAGTGAATCTTCCCTCGGAGGTACAGATACGCAGTATTTT.

The chain combines TRBV5-6 with TRBJ1-5; 8 bases align to TRBD1. Per the germline V gene, CDR1 is SGHDT and CDR2 is YYEEEE. The CDR3 is 16 residues long. The V and J ends lost 3 bases and 3 bases, in that order; junction bases with no gene match: 8. The CDR3 DNA is TGTGCCAGCAGCTGCGGACAGGGTACGAACAATCAGCCCCAGCATTTT. As protein: CASSCGQGTNNQPQHF.

The chain joins TRBV19 to TRBJ2-7; D is ambiguous. V was cut by 3 bases and J by 3 bases, with 6 bases left in between. The CDR3 length is 12 residues. Germline CDR1 reads LNHDA; CDR2 reads SQIVND (reference sequence). The CDR3 here is CASSMSSYEQYF. As DNA, the CDR3 is TGTGCCAGTAGTATGAGCAGCTACGAGCAGTACTTC.

V and J are TRBV11-2 and TRBJ1-2, with D perhaps matching TRBD1 (6 bases). V was pared by 5 bases and J by 2 bases, with 9 bases between. Per the germline V gene, CDR1 is SGHAT and CDR2 is FQNNGV. This CDR3 is 13 amino acids long. CDR3 sequence: CASSPGQNYGYTF. CDR3 nucleotide sequence: TGTGCCAGCAGCCCAGGACAGAACTATGGCTACACCTTC. The entire variable domain, with the rest obtained from reference TRBV11-2 and TRBJ1-2, is as follows: EAGVAQSPRYKIIEKRQSVAFWCNPISGHATLYWYQQILGQGPKLLIQFQNNGVVDDSQLPKDRFSAERLKGVDSTLKIQPAKLEDSAVYLCASSPGQNYGYTFGSGTRLTVV.

V and J are TRBV5-4 and TRBJ2-2; 7 bases match TRBD1. Germline V gives CDR1 SGHNT, CDR2 YYREEE (reference sequence). Trimming at V came to 4 bases and at J to 4 bases, leaving 4 bases not matched to a gene. This CDR3 contains 14 residues. CDR3 DNA sequence: TGTGCCAGCAGCGATACAGGGGTCACCGGGGAGCTGTTTTTT. Protein sequence: CASSDTGVTGELFF.

This clone occurred a few times. The J gene is TRBJ2-1, the V gene TRBV9; D is unresolved. V lost 4 bases to trimming and J lost 4 bases, with 9 bases between them. The CDR3 extends over 13 amino acids. Germline-derived CDR1 and CDR2 are SGDLS and YYNGEE. CDR3 sequence (DNA): TGTGCCAGCAGCCTGGAATCGTACAATGAGCAGTTCTTC. It encodes CASSLESYNEQFF.